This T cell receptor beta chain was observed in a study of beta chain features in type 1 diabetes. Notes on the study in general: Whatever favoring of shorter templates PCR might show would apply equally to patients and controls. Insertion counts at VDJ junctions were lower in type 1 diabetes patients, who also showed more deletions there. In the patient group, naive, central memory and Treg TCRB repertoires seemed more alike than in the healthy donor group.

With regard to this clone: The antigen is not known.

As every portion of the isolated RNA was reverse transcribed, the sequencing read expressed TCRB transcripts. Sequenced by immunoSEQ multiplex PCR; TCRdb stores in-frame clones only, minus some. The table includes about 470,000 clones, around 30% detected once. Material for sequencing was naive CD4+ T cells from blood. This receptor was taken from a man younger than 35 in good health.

CDR3: CARGQGSYGYTF. The CDR3 region has the DNA TGTGCCCGCGGGCAGGGTAGCTATGGCTACACCTTC. The chain joins TRBV30 to TRBJ1-2; the D gene is possibly TRBD1 (5 bases). CDR1 is GTSNPN and CDR2 is SVGIG in the germline V gene (reference sequence). This CDR3 region has 12 residues. V was shortened by 8 bases and J by 4 bases, with 14 bases between the two germline ends.